This TCR beta chain was obtained from a study of T cells after yellow fever vaccination. Study-level background: Those fractions that held only low numbers of cells were prepared using the SMART-Seq v4 Ultra Low Input RNA kit.

V was shortened by 3 bases and J by 6 bases, with 18 bases between the two germline ends. The germline CDR1 and CDR2 sequences are SGHDN and FVKESK. The CDR3 sequence is 16 residues long. 5'RACE template switching generated TCR cDNA, adding a universal primer site and UMIs. TCRdb re-derived calls from the 5' RACE reads in MiXCR, one entry per CDR3 protein. The profile shows around 300,000 distinct CDR3 sequences, 10% to 15% of them singletons. This clonotype has just a few counts. The antigen is unknown. Study-wide results and caveats: FACS-sorted repertoires might harbor abundant contaminating clonotypes from the bulk population. Once the booster was given, most primary-vaccination clones reappeared, at more than 95% for CD4 and roughly 85% for CD8.

The TCR sequence derives from a man aged 25 to 40 who received the YFV17D yellow fever vaccine. The sequencing used CD4+ T cells sorted from PBMCs, collected 45 days after the yellow fever booster vaccination. The V call is TRBV14, the J call TRBJ2-1; D is unclear. DNA of the CDR3: TGTGCCAGCAGCCATCGATCCGGGCCCCTGGGCAATGAGCAGTTCTTC. Its translation: CASSHRSGPLGNEQFF.